This T cell receptor (beta chain) appears in the sequencing data of a study of CD8 T cells in Susac syndrome. Study-wide results and caveats: The study admitted that it had a relatively small number of individuals in its TCR sequencing and HLA analysis.

CDR3 length: 15 residues. TCR beta sequencing was performed on blood CD8+ and CD4+ T cells. The authors negatively isolated CD8+ and CD4+ T cells and FACS-enriched TEMRA cells. Details on this clonotype: Its antigen is not identified.

With random hexamers, reverse transcription was performed on roughly 0.5 to 1 ug of RNA. An immunoSEQ multiplex PCR generated amplified TCR beta CDR3 products spanning 54 Vbeta and 13 Jbeta. Each CDR3 protein is one row after TCRdb ran MiXCR on the immunoSEQ multiplex PCR reads. The table has about 300,000 distinct CDR3 sequences, around 85% seen once; the top ten hold around 0.22%. The clonotype originates from a human donor with multiple sclerosis. Sequenced sample: CD8+ T cells from PBMCs. The rearrangement joins TRBV21-1 to TRBJ2-3. TRBV21-1 is reported as a pseudogene. In nucleotides, the CDR3 is TGTGCCAGCAGCAAAGGGAGTGGGAACACAGATACGCAGTATTTT. Protein product: CASSKGSGNTDTQYF.